A selection of T cell receptor beta chains follows, all from one sample in a study of shared clonotypes between healthy human individuals. The repertoire was sequenced with immunoSEQ multiplex PCR; TCRdb's copy has only in-frame clones and lacks some. The sample records 2 million to 2.5 million clones, approximately 93% being singletons. The material sequenced was naive CD4+ T cells from PBMCs. Receptors were obtained from a man between 18 and 29 years old in good health. Some clones in this sample may be carry-over from other donors' samples. CDR3s include the opening cysteine and the closing phenylalanine or tryptophan. The order of the fields is V gene, J gene, CDR3 protein.

V: TRBV7-9; J: TRBJ2-5; CDR3: CASSLDGTSGRVKTQYF
V: TRBV6-6; J: NA; CDR3: CASSYSKRYEQYF
V: TRBV7-3; J: TRBJ1-2; CDR3: CASSPSTQGSGYTF
V: TRBV7-9; J: TRBJ2-3; CDR3: CASSPGQLASTDTQYF
V: TRBV7-9; J: TRBJ2-3; CDR3: CASSVEPRIDADTQYF
V: TRBV5-6; J: TRBJ1-1; CDR3: CASSLLDSNTEAFF
V: TRBV19; J: TRBJ1-3; CDR3: CASSIVDSPTGNTIYF
V: TRBV7-2; J: TRBJ1-1; CDR3: CASSLPGAVTEAFF
V: TRBV6-6; J: TRBJ2-7; CDR3: CASSPGASYEQYF
V: TRBV18; J: TRBJ2-5; CDR3: CASSPDSMTRVGETQYF
V: TRBV5-1; J: TRBJ2-7; CDR3: CASSLFETSPGEQYF
V: TRBV28; J: TRBJ2-1; CDR3: CASSTSSGSYNEQFF
V: TRBV7-2; J: TRBJ2-7; CDR3: CASSLEVGGPSEQYF
V: TRBV7-9; J: TRBJ2-7; CDR3: CASSPAIGTGHYEQYF
V: TRBV11-2; J: TRBJ2-4; CDR3: CASSSPRVAKNIQYF
V: TRBV10-3; J: TRBJ2-3; CDR3: CAIRMGLAGGQDTQYF
V: TRBV6-5; J: TRBJ1-1; CDR3: CASRTNTEAFF
V: TRBV28; J: TRBJ2-3; CDR3: CATTSESTDTQYF
V: TRBV18; J: TRBJ2-5; CDR3: CASSPPSGETQYF
V: TRBV5-1; J: TRBJ2-2; CDR3: CASRPTGVAGELFF
V: TRBV30; J: TRBJ2-3; CDR3: CAWSEYTSTDTQYF
V: TRBV21-1; J: TRBJ2-7; CDR3: CASSSRTESAYEQYF
V: TRBV9; J: TRBJ2-7; CDR3: CASTLTGGSGEQYF
V: TRBV9; J: TRBJ2-7; CDR3: CASSVGQGDPIYEQYF
V: TRBV20-1; J: TRBJ2-3; CDR3: CSAPPAYTQYF
V: TRBV2; J: TRBJ2-1; CDR3: CASLRAGSDNEQFF
V: TRBV30; J: TRBJ2-2; CDR3: CAWSVQSYGAGELFF
V: TRBV6-1; J: TRBJ1-5; CDR3: CASSGGTLGQPQHF
V: TRBV5-1; J: TRBJ2-1; CDR3: CASSAQLSGSSNEQFF
V: TRBV5-8; J: TRBJ1-2; CDR3: CASSSRTGIYGYTF
V: TRBV28; J: TRBJ1-3; CDR3: CASSLKNSGNTIYF
V: TRBV2; J: TRBJ1-1; CDR3: CASGVESFTEAFF
V: TRBV10-3; J: TRBJ1-1; CDR3: CAISRDRAEAFF
V: TRBV2; J: TRBJ1-1; CDR3: CASRTGQYTEAFF
V: TRBV28; J: TRBJ2-1; CDR3: CASSLFSWGGNEQFF
V: TRBV11-2; J: TRBJ1-2; CDR3: CASRHLRDGAYGYTF
V: TRBV7-2; J: TRBJ2-1; CDR3: CASSLRGTGAYNEQFF
V: TRBV5-6; J: TRBJ2-3; CDR3: CASRFTSGSTDTQYF
V: TRBV5-6; J: TRBJ2-1; CDR3: CASIRDKAYNEQFF
V: TRBV7-2; J: TRBJ1-5; CDR3: CASSLGQGSNQPQHF
V: TRBV2; J: TRBJ2-3; CDR3: CASTRGLSTDTQYF
V: TRBV5-4; J: TRBJ2-7; CDR3: CASSFGGTRAYEQYF
V: TRBV6-6; J: TRBJ2-7; CDR3: CASSPPGQRGYEQYF
V: TRBV28; J: TRBJ2-1; CDR3: CASGGAYNEQFF
V: TRBV2; J: TRBJ2-7; CDR3: CASSELAGVISYEQYF
V: TRBV19; J: TRBJ1-2; CDR3: CASVGTGGLKNYGYTF
V: TRBV7-2; J: TRBJ1-1; CDR3: CASSLGGRYEAFF
V: TRBV11-1; J: TRBJ1-2; CDR3: CASSSWTANYGYTF
V: TRBV7-8; J: TRBJ2-7; CDR3: CASSYSTLYEQYF